These 16 T cell receptor beta chains originate from one sample sequenced in a study of blood T cell repertoires in COVID-19. The method was immunoSEQ multiplex PCR; TCRdb's version includes in-frame clones alone and lacks a portion of them. The data hold approximately 250,000 clones, with roughly 83% observed a single time. The sequenced material came from peripheral blood. The origin of the receptors is a man aged 60 to 69 who had recovered from COVID-19.

The V and J genes are TRBV9 and TRBJ1-1; D is ambiguous. V dropped 1 base and J dropped 7 bases, with 11 bases sitting between them. The CDR3 runs 13 residues. CDR1 and CDR2 (germline): SGDLS, YYNGEE. CDR3 amino acids: CASSVTGLSEAFF. The CDR3 region has the DNA TGTGCCAGCAGCGTAACCGGGTTGAGTGAAGCTTTCTTT.

CDR3 amino acids: CASSQDLQAWVGLGCGYTF. The CDR3 bases are TGTGCCAGCAGCCAAGATTTACAGGCCTGGGTTGGCCTGGGCTGTGGCTACACCTTC. The rearrangement joins TRBV14 to TRBJ1-2, with D tentatively TRBD1 (5 bases). Germline V gives CDR1 SGHDN, CDR2 FVKESK. The CDR3 has 19 residues. V was shortened by 0 bases and J by 7 bases, with 27 bases between the two germline ends.

V usage is TRBV3-1 (or the pseudogene TRBV3-2) and J usage is TRBJ1-2; maybe TRBD1 (5 bases). Trimming cost V 1 base and J 4 bases, with 10 bases left between them. The length of the CDR3 is 14 residues. Germline CDR1 and CDR2: LGHDT and YNNKEL (reference sequence). DNA of the CDR3: TGTGCCAGCAGCCAAGCACAGGATGTCTATGGCTACACCTTC. This encodes CASSQAQDVYGYTF.

This rearrangement joins TRBV23-1 to TRBJ2-3; 8 bases are a match to TRBD2. TRBV23-1 qualifies as an ORF whose function is uncertain. Trimming took 1 base from V and 1 from J; bases not matched to a gene: 7. This CDR3 is built from 17 residues. CDR3 bases: TGCGCCAGCAGTCAATTTGGGGGTAGCGGGGGCACAGATACGCAGTATTTT. This encodes CASSQFGGSGGTDTQYF.

V and J are TRBV19 and TRBJ1-5, with D possibly TRBD1 on 6 matching bases. The germline CDR1 and CDR2 sequences are LNHDA and SQIVND (reference sequence). Trimming removed 4 bases at V and 2 bases at J, with 15 bases between. This CDR3 region has 16 residues. The DNA for the CDR3 is TGTGCCAGTAGTACCCTAGGGGCAGGGGGCAATCAGCCCCAGCATTTT. Encoded protein: CASSTLGAGGNQPQHF. The complete variable domain, with remaining parts taken from reference TRBV19 and TRBJ1-5, reads DGGITQSPKYLFRKEGQNVTLSCEQNLNHDAMYWYRQDPGQGLRLIYYSQIVNDFQKGDIAEGYSVSREKKESFPLTVTSAQKNPTAFYLCASSTLGAGGNQPQHFGDGTRLSIL.

The CDR3 DNA reads TGTGCCAGCTCACCCACAGGAGGGGCCACAGATACGCAGTATTTT. Translation gives CASSPTGGATDTQYF. The chain has TRBV18 and TRBJ2-3, with a weak D call TRBD2 (6 bases). The CDR3 covers 15 residues. Germline CDR1 and CDR2: KGHSH and LQKENI. V was pared by 3 bases and J by 2 bases, with 12 bases between.

The chain carries TRBV5-6 and TRBJ1-5, with unresolved D. Germline CDR1 is SGHDT and CDR2 is YYEEEE. V lost 1 base, J lost 7 bases, and 9 bases lay in between. CDR3 size: 13 residues. The CDR3 bases are TGTGCCAGCAGCTTGCCTCCCGGGCAGCCCCAGCATTTT. Translating gives CASSLPPGQPQHF. Complete variable domain (other parts from reference TRBV5-6 and TRBJ1-5): DAGVTQSPTHLIKTRGQQVTLRCSPKSGHDTVSWYQQALGQGPQFIFQYYEEEERQRGNFPDRFSGHQFPNYSSELNVNALLLGDSALYLCASSLPPGQPQHFGDGTRLSIL.

This chain uses TRBV13 with TRBJ2-1; 11 bases line up with TRBD2. This CDR3 contains 13 residues. Per germline, CDR1 PRHDT and CDR2 FYEKMQ (reference sequence). J gave up 4 bases and V 8 bases, and 1 base lay outside the gene matches. This chain's CDR3 is CASGTSGYNEQFF. DNA for the CDR3: TGTGCCAGCGGGACTAGCGGATACAATGAGCAGTTCTTC.

This CDR3 is CASSQDGGQGLREQFF. CDR3 in DNA: TGTGCCAGCAGCCAAGATGGGGGACAGGGCCTAAGAGAGCAGTTCTTC. The chain couples TRBV14 to TRBJ2-1; 9 bases are shared with TRBD1. Germline V gene data show CDR1 as SGHDN and CDR2 as FVKESK. This CDR3 is 16 amino acids long. Trimming cost V 0 bases and J 10 bases; bases outside gene matches: 10. Full variable domain (outside the CDR3, taken from reference TRBV14 and TRBJ2-1): EAGVTQFPSHSVIEKGQTVTLRCDPISGHDNLYWYRRVMGKEIKFLLHFVKESKQDESGMPNNRFLAERTGGTYSTLKVQPAELEDSGVYFCASSQDGGQGLREQFFGPGTRLTVL.

About this clone itself: This same CDR3 is encoded by further DNA sequences in the sample. The chain has TRBV30 and TRBJ1-5; 8 bases align to TRBD1. Germline V gives CDR1 GTSNPN, CDR2 SVGIG (reference sequence). This CDR3 is built from 13 residues. After removal of 5 bases from V and 2 bases from J, the junction contained 2 bases not matched to a gene. The CDR3 protein is CAWDRGGNQPQHF. Written as DNA, the CDR3 is TGTGCCTGGGACAGGGGAGGCAATCAGCCCCAGCATTTT.

V and J are TRBV6-5 and TRBJ1-6; no firm D call. V was clipped by 6 bases and J by 2 bases, with 11 bases between them. This CDR3 region has 15 residues. Germline lookup yields CDR1 MNHEY and CDR2 SVGAGI. For the CDR3, the DNA is TGTGCCAGCAGGGGGTCGAGGGCCTATAATTCACCCCTCCACTTT. Protein product: CASRGSRAYNSPLHF.

The J gene is TRBJ2-2, the V gene TRBV9; 7 bases line up with TRBD1. V lost 0 bases and J lost 7; bases outside the gene matches: 6. This CDR3 contains 15 residues. Germline CDR1 is SGDLS and CDR2 is YYNGEE. CDR3 nucleotide sequence: TGTGCCAGCAGCGTAGCAGGGGGTCTCGGCGGGGAGCTGTTTTTT. Its translation is CASSVAGGLGGELFF.

J is TRBJ1-2 and V is TRBV20-1; possibly TRBD1 for D (6 bases). V was shortened by 5 bases and J by 13 bases, with 14 bases between the two germline ends. In germline, CDR1 is DFQATT, CDR2 SNEGSKA (reference sequence). CDR3 size: 10 residues. For the CDR3, the DNA is TGCAGTGCTCCGGACAGCCGTTCCACCTTC. It encodes CSAPDSRSTF.

The V gene is TRBV30, the J gene TRBJ2-3; 7 positions agree with TRBD2. The V gene end was trimmed by 5 bases and the J gene end by 5 bases; junction bases not matched to a gene: 13. The CDR3 runs 15 residues. In germline, CDR1 is GTSNPN, CDR2 SVGIG (reference sequence). CDR3 loop: CAWGFPAGLLDTQYF. CDR3 nucleotides: TGTGCCTGGGGGTTCCCAGCGGGATTATTAGATACGCAGTATTTT.

The genes are TRBV6-5 and TRBJ1-3, with 7 bases aligning to TRBD1. Germline V lookup: CDR1 MNHEY, CDR2 SVGAGI. The CDR3 totals 15 residues. V lost 5 bases, J lost 1 base, and 5 bases stayed unmatched. The CDR3 reads CASSTTGTSGNTIYF. The CDR3 DNA reads as TGTGCCAGCAGTACGACAGGGACATCTGGAAACACCATATATTTT.

The chain employs TRBV5-1 and TRBJ1-6, with D perhaps TRBD1 (5 bases). This CDR3 region has 14 residues. With 3 bases removed from V and 4 bases from J, the gap between germline ends came to 8 bases. Per the germline V gene, CDR1 is SGHRS and CDR2 is YFSETQ. CDR3 in DNA: TGCGCCAGCAGCTCGCAGGGATATAATTCACCCCTCCACTTT. Protein sequence: CASSSQGYNSPLHF.